The 4 T cell receptor beta chains below all came from one sample that was sequenced in a study of T cells in women clearing cervical HPV infection. TCRdb's copy holds only in-frame clones and misses some; the assay was immunoSEQ multiplex PCR. Its listing shows around 21,000 clones. The specimen sequenced was blood buffy coat. The source is a woman aged 18 to 75 with a cervical HPV16 infection that either progressed to CIN3+ or cleared (not recorded which).

Details on this clone: The read gets to within 3 residues of the CDR3 end, and the germline J gene fills in the rest. The chain links TRBV7-2 to TRBJ1-2, with TRBD1 matching over 8 bases. The CDR3 has 14 amino acids. Germline V gene data show CDR1 as SGHTA and CDR2 as FQGNSA. J lost 7 bases, V lost 7 bases, and 11 bases had no gene match. Here the CDR3 reads CASIQGQGMTGYTF. Partial CDR3 DNA: TGTGCCAGCATCCAAGGACAGGGAATGACTGGC.

About this clone: The read stops 3 residues short of the end of the CDR3; the missing end is completed from the germline J gene. The chain links TRBV29-1 to TRBJ1-2, with D perhaps matching TRBD1 (6 bases). CDR1 is SQVTM, CDR2 ANQGSEA, per germline. This CDR3 spans 14 amino acids. V was trimmed by 6 bases and J by 5 bases, leaving 19 bases between them. Incomplete CDR3 DNA: TGCAGCGTGCGGGACATCAATGGTCTGTATGGC. This encodes CSVRDINGLYG. The whole CDR3 is CSVRDINGLYGYTF.

Remarks on this clone: The read is 3 residues too short to cover the CDR3 end, so that end is filled in from the germline J gene. The gene calls are TRBV10-3 and TRBJ2-2, with 7 bases that match TRBD2. V shed 4 bases and J 6 bases; nucleotides not matched to a gene: 8. This CDR3 comprises 15 residues. Germline V CDR1 and CDR2: ENHRY, SYGVKD. The DNA read from the CDR3 is TGTGCCATCAGTGCGAGCGGGGTGGCCCCCGGGGAG. This codes for CAISASGVAPGE. The whole CDR3 is CAISASGVAPGELFF.

Note on this clone: The read terminates 3 residues ahead of where the CDR3 ends, so the germline J gene completes it. The chain uses TRBV2 and TRBJ2-2; 8 positions match TRBD1. The CDR3 spans 15 residues. The germline CDR1 and CDR2 sequences are SNHLY and FYNNEI. Germline trimming cut 4 bases from V and 4 bases from J; bases unmatched to any gene: 5. The CDR3 loop is CASSGQGSFTGELFF. The covered CDR3 bases are TGTGCCAGCAGTGGACAGGGGTCCTTCACCGGGGAG.